The next 23 T cell receptor beta chains were all read from a single sample in a study of T-cell reconstitution after alpha-beta-depleted transplantation in children. A TCRbeta library incorporating unique molecular identifiers was prepared. Via MiXCR, TCRdb re-called the PCR reads, giving one row per CDR3 protein. This table holds some 600,000 distinct CDR3 sequences, over 10% found once. The sample consisted of PBMCs, mostly from graft donor cells, taken 360 days after TCRalphabeta/CD19-depleted stem cell transplant. Receptors originate from a male patient younger than 18 who had a stem cell transplant for acute myeloid leukemia, so the T cells may come from the graft donor.

The chain has TRBV10-3 and TRBJ2-7; 7 bases align to TRBD2. V dropped 3 bases and J dropped 4; count of bases not matched to a gene: 6. CDR3 length: 14 amino acids. CDR1 is ENHRY and CDR2 is SYGVKD in the germline V gene. The CDR3 DNA sequence: TGTGCCATCAGTGAAAGCGGGATCCTGTACGAGCAGTACTTC. Amino acids: CAISESGILYEQYF.

The chain couples TRBV7-6 to TRBJ2-4; the match to TRBD2 covers 9 bases. CDR1 SGHVS and CDR2 FNYEAQ come from the germline V gene. V shed 5 bases and J 0 bases; nucleotides not matched to a gene: 5. The CDR3 contains 16 residues. CDR3: CASSNGLATAKNIQYF. CDR3 DNA sequence: TGTGCCAGCAGCAACGGACTAGCGACAGCCAAAAACATTCAGTACTTC.

This chain uses TRBV9 with TRBJ1-2, with TRBD1 matching 7 bases. V gave up 3 bases and J gave up 1 base; unmatched junction bases: 12. The CDR3 is 17 amino acids. Per germline, CDR1 SGDLS and CDR2 YYNGEE. Here the CDR3 DNA reads TGTGCCAGCAGCGGCTCAAATAGGGGGCGAAATAACTATGGCTACACCTTC. The encoded protein is CASSGSNRGRNNYGYTF.

In its sample, this clonotype was seen a few times. The J gene is TRBJ2-3, the V gene TRBV10-3; D remains unclear. V was clipped by 5 bases and J by 1 base, with 1 base between them. This CDR3 has 11 residues. Germline V gives CDR1 ENHRY, CDR2 SYGVKD. CDR3 in DNA: TGTGCCATCAGTCGCACAGATACGCAGTATTTT. Translating it yields CAISRTDTQYF.

The gene calls are TRBV29-1 and TRBJ1-2, with a possible D match to TRBD1 (5 bases). Looked up from germline, CDR1 is SQVTM and CDR2 is ANQGSEA. V was pared by 5 bases and J by 4 bases, with 17 bases between. CDR3 length: 14 residues. The CDR3 loop reads CSVFGHSVGYGYTF. The DNA for the CDR3 is TGCAGCGTTTTTGGACACTCGGTCGGCTATGGCTACACCTTC.

This clonotype was seen many times. The chain is built from TRBV7-3 and TRBJ2-3; no definite D call. Looked up from germline, CDR1 is SGHTA and CDR2 is FQGTGA. Trimming stripped 1 base from V and 1 base from J, with 9 bases between. This CDR3 comprises 15 residues. CDR3: CASSLSWVGTDTQYF. The CDR3 nucleotides are TGTGCCAGCAGCTTAAGTTGGGTGGGCACAGATACGCAGTATTTT.

This clonotype occurred a few times. The chain has TRBV12-3 or TRBV12-4 and TRBJ2-7; D unclear. The V and J ends lost 7 bases and 6 bases respectively, with 19 bases between them. The CDR3 is 14 residues long. CDR3 in DNA: TGTGCCAGCACCTTAGATGGCGGTTCGGGCGAGCAGTACTTC. It yields the protein CASTLDGGSGEQYF.

The rearrangement uses TRBV21-1 and TRBJ2-5; TRBD1 is taken as the D call from the table, unchecked against the DNA. TRBV21-1 is a pseudogene segment. This CDR3 region has 14 residues. This CDR3 reads CASSKDGGEETQYF. Written as DNA, the CDR3 is TGTGCCAGCAGCAAAGATGGGGGAGAAGAGACCCAGTACTTC.

The rearrangement uses TRBV20-1 and TRBJ1-5; the D is unclear. The CDR3 has 13 amino acids. The V end lost 3 bases, the J end lost 4 bases, and 10 bases lay between the germline ends. Germline CDR1 reads DFQATT; CDR2 reads SNEGSKA (reference sequence). The CDR3 sequence is CSARELPNQPQHF. CDR3 sequence (DNA): TGCAGTGCTAGGGAGCTTCCAAATCAGCCCCAGCATTTT.

In its sample, this clonotype was seen many times. This chain uses TRBV28 with TRBJ1-5, with a tentative D call TRBD1 (6 bases). Germline CDR1 and CDR2: MDHEN and SYDVKM. Deletions cut 5 bases from V and 0 bases from J, with 8 bases between. This CDR3 contains 14 residues. The CDR3 loop is CASSLRGSNQPQHF. As DNA, the CDR3 is TGTGCCAGCAGTCTCAGGGGTAGCAATCAGCCCCAGCATTTT.

This clonotype was recorded a few times. V is TRBV2 and J is TRBJ2-1; 7 nucleotides agree with TRBD2. V trimming: 3 bases; J trimming: 9 bases; junction bases outside the gene matches: 5. CDR3 size: 13 residues. CDR1 SNHLY and CDR2 FYNNEI come from the germline V gene. CDR3 amino acids: CASSDSSGAEQFF. The CDR3 nucleotides read TGTGCCAGCAGTGATTCGAGCGGGGCTGAGCAGTTCTTC.

The V call is TRBV7-6, the J call TRBJ2-7, with D possibly matching TRBD2 (6 bases). V dropped 0 bases and J dropped 4 bases, with 16 bases sitting between them. CDR1 is SGHVS, CDR2 FNYEAQ, per germline. The CDR3 contains 16 residues. CDR3 amino acids: CASSLAGTQGEYEQYF. In DNA form, the CDR3 reads TGTGCCAGCAGCTTAGCGGGGACTCAGGGAGAATACGAGCAGTACTTC.

Many counts were recorded for this clonotype. The chain recombines TRBV7-2 with TRBJ2-7; tentative D call: TRBD2 (5 bases). Germline CDR1 SGHTA, CDR2 FQGNSA. This CDR3 comprises 15 residues. Between the trimmed V and J ends, which lost 6 bases and 3 bases, there was a span of 18 bases. The CDR3 sequence is CASSYFPTGIYEQYF. CDR3 in DNA: TGTGCCAGCAGTTATTTCCCGACCGGGATCTACGAGCAGTACTTC.

This clonotype was observed a few times. The chain employs TRBV4-2 and TRBJ2-1; 10 bases map to TRBD2. Germline CDR1 and CDR2: LGHNA and YNFKEQ. V was clipped by 1 base and J by 4 bases; unmatched bases: 4. The CDR3 totals 16 residues. In nucleotides, the CDR3 is TGTGCCAGCAGCCAAGCCGGGACTAGCGTATACAATGAGCAGTTCTTC. This sequence encodes CASSQAGTSVYNEQFF.

The V and J genes are TRBV4-3 and TRBJ2-3, with D perhaps TRBD2 (6 bases). Germline V gene lookup returns CDR1 LGHNA and CDR2 YSLEER. The CDR3 contains 15 residues. Trimming removed 4 bases at V and 2 bases at J, with 13 bases between. CDR3 in amino acids: CASSRGVSTTDTQYF. The CDR3 nucleotides are TGCGCCAGCAGCCGCGGGGTGAGCACCACAGATACGCAGTATTTT.

The chain employs TRBV24-1 and TRBJ2-6; a possible D gene is TRBD1 (5 bases). Trimming took 3 bases from V and 0 from J, leaving 8 bases between them. The CDR3 has 16 residues. Germline loops: CDR1 KGHDR, CDR2 SFDVKD. The CDR3 DNA sequence: TGTGCCACCAGTGATCGACAGAGCTCTGGGGCCAACGTCCTGACTTTC. Encoded protein: CATSDRQSSGANVLTF.

The chain recombines TRBV7-2 with TRBJ1-5; 8 positions agree with TRBD1. The germline gives CDR1 SGHTA, CDR2 FQGNSA. Unmatched junction bases numbered 8, after V lost 5 bases and J lost 5 bases. The CDR3 has 15 residues. The CDR3 loop is CASSPGGGQDQPQHF. Here the CDR3 DNA reads TGTGCCAGCAGCCCAGGAGGGGGACAGGATCAGCCCCAGCATTTT.

The rearrangement links TRBV10-3 to TRBJ2-7; 8 nucleotides align to TRBD1. V gave up 6 bases and J gave up 1 base; unmatched junction bases: 5. Looked up from germline, CDR1 is ENHRY and CDR2 is SYGVKD. There are 14 residues in the CDR3. CDR3 nucleotide sequence: TGTGCCATCAGGATGGACAGGGCTTCCTACGAGCAGTACTTC. Translated, it gives CAIRMDRASYEQYF.

The genes are TRBV20-1 and TRBJ2-5, with D hard to call. The germline CDR1 and CDR2 sequences are DFQATT and SNEGSKA (reference sequence). CDR3 length: 11 amino acids. The CDR3, as DNA: TGCAGCGGATCTAGGGAAGAGACCCAGTACTTC. This gives the protein CSGSREETQYF.

The chain joins TRBV7-9 to TRBJ2-7; 7 bases are a match to TRBD1. V shed 2 bases and J 2 bases; nucleotides not matched to a gene: 6. Germline V gene lookup returns CDR1 SEHNR and CDR2 FQNEAQ (reference sequence). This CDR3 has 15 residues. Here the CDR3 reads CASSLNRGLTYEQYF. The DNA for the CDR3 is TGTGCCAGCAGCTTAAACAGGGGCCTCACCTACGAGCAGTACTTC. Full variable domain (missing parts from reference TRBV7-9 and TRBJ2-7): DTGVSQNPRHKITKRGQNVTFRCDPISEHNRLYWYRQTLGQGPEFLTYFQNEAQLEKSRLLSDRFSAERPKGSFSTLEIQRTEQGDSAMYLCASSLNRGLTYEQYFGPGTRLTVT.

This clonotype has only a few counts. V is TRBV12-3 or TRBV12-4 and J is TRBJ1-5; TRBD1 is a possible D gene (6 bases). There are 14 residues in the CDR3. Trimming took 6 bases from V and 2 from J, leaving 11 bases between them. The CDR3 sequence is CASSQGLRNQPQHF. The CDR3 DNA reads as TGTGCCAGCAGCCAGGGGCTGCGCAATCAGCCCCAGCATTTT.

The chain is built from TRBV20-1 and TRBJ2-7, with TRBD2 identical over 9 bases. Per the germline V gene, CDR1 is DFQATT and CDR2 is SNEGSKA (reference sequence). CDR3 length: 14 amino acids. V shed 1 base and J 5 bases; nucleotides not matched to a gene: 6. The CDR3 is CSARGPAGGHEQYF. CDR3 in DNA: TGCAGTGCTAGAGGACCAGCGGGAGGCCACGAGCAGTACTTC.

The table lists this clonotype with many counts. The chain recombines TRBV12-3 or TRBV12-4 with TRBJ2-1, with D unresolved. The V end was cut by 10 bases, the J end by 10 bases, with 8 bases between. CDR3 length: 9 residues. CDR3 loop: CAIPGEQFF. CDR3 sequence (DNA): TGTGCCATACCCGGGGAGCAGTTCTTC.